This TCR beta chain was sequenced for a study of T cells in Graves' hyperthyroidism and ophthalmopathy. The ends were cut back, 4 bases at V and 10 bases at J, with 24 bases in the middle. Germline CDR1 SGDLS, CDR2 YYNGEE. This CDR3 has 16 amino acids. With regard to this clonotype: As yet, its antigen is unknown.

For the diagnoses, clinical symptoms, serum thyroxine and TRAb, thyroid ultrasound and orbital computed tomography were used. Study outcomes and limitations: A 13 V-J signature model discriminated ophthalmopathy versus stable hyperthyroidism. The blood repertoire included most of the expanded thyroid clonotypes above 0.001.

Researchers took RNA transcripts and amplified the TCR beta CDR3 regions from them. RT-PCR in the first round (using the HTBI primer set) targeted the TCR CDR3. TCRdb re-derived calls from the multiplex PCR reads in MiXCR, one entry per CDR3 protein. The sample has about 570,000 distinct CDR3 sequences, 35% to 55% seen once; the top ten hold 15% to 20%. The V and J genes are TRBV9 and TRBJ1-5; no definite D call. This sequence originates from an adult woman with Graves' disease, either hyperthyroidism or ophthalmopathy (not recorded which). The sequenced sample was peripheral blood or thyroid tissue (not recorded which). Here the CDR3 DNA reads TGTGCCAGCAGCCTAGATAAGGGAGGTCGTATCGATCCCCAGCATTTT. Its protein product is CASSLDKGGRIDPQHF.